This T cell receptor beta chain derives from a study of cytomegalovirus exposure and HLA in healthy donors. Findings of the study overall: Rarity held for most TCR sequences, but there were some public TCRs that occurred in many donors. A previous analysis found most TCR beta V segments productive roughly 90% or roughly 30% of the time.

A note on this clone: Its cognate antigen is unknown. Compared with germline, one end of the junction differs, possibly owing to a read error.

As for the donors, each was a healthy bone marrow donor. PCR used 60 Vbeta primers and 13 Jbeta primers. In the original analysis: Approximately 10 million shared chains were among approximately 80 million unique TCR beta chains counted in a later analysis. TCRdb's table, derived via immunoSEQ multiplex PCR, lists solely in-frame clones and lacks some. V and J calls and clone size are as listed in that table; D and trimming were resolved from the DNA. Its table records fewer than 85,000 clones. Germline lookup yields CDR1 MDHEN and CDR2 SYDVKM. This CDR3 has 12 residues. The material sequenced was PBMCs. The rearrangement uses TRBV28 and TRBJ1-3; TRBD1 matches 11 bases. The clonotype comes from a man between 50 and 59 years old in good health and CMV-seropositive. DNA for the CDR3: TGTGCCAGCAGCTCTCTCGGGACAGGGGGAAACTTT. Amino acids: CASSSLGTGGNF. Filled out from reference TRBV28 and TRBJ1-3, the complete variable domain reads DVKVTQSSRYLVKRTGEKVFLECVQDMDHENMFWYRQDPGLGLRLIYFSYDVKMKEKGDIPEGYSVSREKKERFSLILESASTNQTSMYLCASSSLGTGGNFGEGSWLTVV.